The sequence of this T cell receptor beta chain was determined in a study of blood T cell repertoires in COVID-19. About the research overall: There were acute and convalescent COVID-19 samples, and they came from the United States, Italy and Spain. In each case, the material was cDNA or gDNA derived from T cells, B-cell-depleted T cells, or PBMCs.

CDR3 length: 16 residues. The germline V gene has CDR1 SSHAT and CDR2 FNYEAQ (reference sequence). In the authors' methods: Quantification of nucleated cells was approximated via reference gene primer amplification. Libraries were prepared by immunoSEQ multiplex PCR; TCRdb keeps only in-frame clonotypes and omits some of them. The V and J calls and clone size are taken from that table; D and trimming were inferred from the DNA. The data contain 200,000 or so clones, about 88% of them singletons. The sample holds one count of this clone. Mismatch with germline at one junction end may stem from a read error.

The clonotype originates from a man in his forties with active or convalescent COVID-19. The chain uses TRBV7-7 and TRBJ2-2; TRBD2 might be the D (5 bases). The sequencing input was peripheral blood. CDR3 nucleotide sequence: TGTGCTAGCAGCTTAAGTAGCGCCGTGAGTCCCGGGGAGCTGTTTTTT. This encodes CASSLSSAVSPGELFF.